The next 4 T cell receptor beta chains were all read from a single sample in a study of blood T cell repertoires in COVID-19. Assay: immunoSEQ multiplex PCR; the TCRdb copy retains only in-frame clones and omits some. This repertoire shows about 430,000 clones, 80% to 90% found once; its top ten account for approximately 1.2%. The sample taken for sequencing was PBMCs or T cells enriched from blood (not recorded which). The source of these receptors is a man younger than 40 who had recovered from COVID-19.

V is TRBV19 and J is TRBJ1-2, with 11 bases matching TRBD1. This CDR3 contains 15 residues. Per the germline V gene, CDR1 is LNHDA and CDR2 is SQIVND (reference sequence). The V segment lost 7 bases and the J segment 6 bases; nucleotides outside the gene matches: 10. CDR3 nucleotides: TGTGCCAGTAATACCGGGACAGGGGGTCCCGATGGCTACACCTTC. It yields the protein CASNTGTGGPDGYTF.

The rearrangement uses TRBV30 and TRBJ2-7; weak D call: TRBD1 (5 bases). This CDR3 is built from 12 residues. Germline V gene sequence: CDR1 GTSNPN, CDR2 SVGIG (reference sequence). Deletions cut 8 bases from V and 0 bases from J, with 11 bases between. This chain's CDR3 is CAAQGSSYEQYF. CDR3 nucleotides: TGTGCCGCGCAGGGTAGCTCCTACGAGCAGTACTTC.

This chain links TRBV6-5 with TRBJ2-7, with 7 bases lining up with TRBD2. The length of the CDR3 is 13 residues. The germline CDR1 and CDR2 sequences are MNHEY and SVGAGI. V dropped 11 bases and J dropped 4; count of bases not matched to a gene: 11. The CDR3 DNA sequence: TGTGCCTCCCGCCCGGCGGGGGTGTACGAGCAGTACTTC. Amino acids: CASRPAGVYEQYF.

The chain has TRBV11-2 and TRBJ2-7, with 7 bases identical to TRBD2. CDR1 and CDR2 (germline): SGHAT, FQNNGV. The CDR3 runs 13 residues. V lost 5 bases to trimming and J lost 7 bases; unmatched junction nucleotides: 8. The CDR3 spells CASSLGTMSEQYF. Here the CDR3 DNA reads TGTGCCAGCAGCCTCGGGACTATGAGTGAGCAGTACTTC. Based on the CDR3 plus reference TRBV11-2 and TRBJ2-7, the full variable domain is EAGVAQSPRYKIIEKRQSVAFWCNPISGHATLYWYQQILGQGPKLLIQFQNNGVVDDSQLPKDRFSAERLKGVDSTLKIQPAKLEDSAVYLCASSLGTMSEQYFGPGTRLTVT.